Detailed here is one TCR beta chain. Its specificity is unknown. These data belong to a study of regulatory T cells in long-lasting Graves disease. Germline CDR1 is SGHTA and CDR2 is FQGNSA. V gave up 5 bases and J gave up 4 bases, with 9 bases separating them. CDR3 length: 13 amino acids. The time point was: persistent/refractory GD, antithyroid drugs over 5 years with positive TRAb. Scientists built the TCR library using RNA that was extracted from PBMCs. Enrollment of patients was through an endocrinology department in Xi'an, China. Study findings and constraints: Results may be inaccurate due to the small sample size. A greater number of public clonotypes (2,741) was shared by persistent patients than by new patients (approximately 1,000). TRBV28, TRBJ1-2 and TRBJ2-5 were favored in persistent disease.

Through Arm-PCR of CDR3 regions and iRepertoire HTBI primers, TCR beta libraries were built. TCRdb fed the multiplex PCR reads into MiXCR, producing one record per CDR3 protein. The table shows 400,000 to 500,000 distinct CDR3 sequences, with less than 25% occurring only once. Sample: peripheral blood mononuclear cells (PBMCs), taken when the disease was refractory, from a patient treated with antithyroid drugs. The clonotype originates from a female donor with Graves disease. The chain has TRBV7-2 and TRBJ2-1; D is uncertain. The CDR3: CASSLRPYNEQFF. The CDR3 DNA sequence: TGTGCCAGCAGCCTTAGGCCATACAATGAGCAGTTCTTC. Based on the CDR3 plus reference TRBV7-2 and TRBJ2-1, the full variable domain is GAGVSQSPSNKVTEKGKDVELRCDPISGHTALYWYRQSLGQGLEFLIYFQGNSAPDKSGLPSDRFSAERTGGSVSTLTIQRTQQEDSAVYLCASSLRPYNEQFFGPGTRLTVL.